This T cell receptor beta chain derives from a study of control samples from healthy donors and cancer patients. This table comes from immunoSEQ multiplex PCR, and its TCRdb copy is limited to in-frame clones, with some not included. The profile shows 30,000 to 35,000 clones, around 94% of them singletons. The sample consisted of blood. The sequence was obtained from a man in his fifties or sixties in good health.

In DNA form, the CDR3 reads TGCGCCAGCAGCCAAGTACAGCCGACGACTGGAAACACCATATATTTT. It yields the protein CASSQVQPTTGNTIYF. V usage is TRBV4-1 and J usage is TRBJ1-3; D unresolved. The CDR3 loop spans 16 amino acids. Per the germline V gene, CDR1 is MGHRA and CDR2 is YSYEKL. V shed 1 base and J shed 2 bases, with 12 bases lying between them.